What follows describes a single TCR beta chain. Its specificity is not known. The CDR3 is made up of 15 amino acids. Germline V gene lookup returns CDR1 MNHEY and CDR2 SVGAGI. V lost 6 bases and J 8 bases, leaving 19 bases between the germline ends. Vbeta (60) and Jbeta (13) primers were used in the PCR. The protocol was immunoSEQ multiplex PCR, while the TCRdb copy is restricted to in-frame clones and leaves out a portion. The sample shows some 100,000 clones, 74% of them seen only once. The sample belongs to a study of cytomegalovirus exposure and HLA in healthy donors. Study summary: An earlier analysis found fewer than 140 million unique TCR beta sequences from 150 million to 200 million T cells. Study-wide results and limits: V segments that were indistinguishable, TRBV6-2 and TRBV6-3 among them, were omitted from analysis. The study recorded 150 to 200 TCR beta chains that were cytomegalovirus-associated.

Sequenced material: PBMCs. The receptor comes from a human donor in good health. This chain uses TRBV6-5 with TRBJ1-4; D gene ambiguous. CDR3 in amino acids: CASRARRGLREKLFF. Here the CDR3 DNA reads TGTGCCAGCAGGGCCAGACGAGGGTTAAGAGAAAAACTGTTTTTT.